This is a list of T cell receptor beta chains from one sample in a study of cytomegalovirus exposure and HLA in healthy donors. TCRdb keeps only in-frame clones here, not all; method: immunoSEQ multiplex PCR. Of approximately 120,000 clones in the sample, 60% to 85% were seen once. Sequenced material: PBMCs. These receptors came from a woman in her 40s in good health and CMV-seropositive. Both conserved end residues are part of each CDR3. A D gene is named only where the DNA matches it firmly. A clone size is listed for some rows: how often the clone was seen (once, few, many), or a class if it is expanded.

j_gene: TRBJ2-7; v_gene: TRBV5-4; abundance: .; d_gene: TRBD2; CDR3aa: CASSPGTSGGPLEQYF; CDR3nt: TGTGCCAGCAGCCCTGGGACTAGCGGGGGACCTCTCGAGCAGTACTTC
j_gene: TRBJ1-5; v_gene: TRBV7-9; abundance: .; d_gene: TRBD1; CDR3aa: CASSGTGNNQPQHF; CDR3nt: TGTGCCAGCAGCGGGACAGGAAACAATCAGCCCCAGCATTTT
j_gene: TRBJ2-3; v_gene: TRBV29-1; abundance: .; d_gene: .; CDR3aa: CSYGEGTLTQYF; CDR3nt: TGCAGCTATGGGGAAGGGACTTTGACGCAGTATTTT
j_gene: TRBJ2-7; v_gene: TRBV12-5; abundance: .; d_gene: .; CDR3aa: CASGYDRNYEQYF; CDR3nt: TGTGCTAGTGGTTATGACAGGAACTACGAGCAGTACTTC
j_gene: TRBJ2-2; v_gene: TRBV4-1; abundance: .; d_gene: .; CDR3aa: CASSQGMTRTGELFF; CDR3nt: TGCGCCAGCAGCCAAGGCATGACGAGGACCGGGGAGCTGTTTTTT
j_gene: TRBJ2-7; v_gene: TRBV2; abundance: few; d_gene: .; CDR3aa: CASSVQGISYEQYF; CDR3nt: TGTGCCAGCAGTGTTCAGGGAATCTCCTACGAGCAGTACTTC
j_gene: TRBJ1-2; v_gene: TRBV30; abundance: .; d_gene: TRBD1; CDR3aa: CAWSRQGARVDGYTF; CDR3nt: TGTGCCTGGAGCCGACAGGGGGCGCGAGTGGATGGCTACACCTTC
j_gene: TRBJ2-3; v_gene: TRBV30; abundance: .; d_gene: TRBD2; CDR3aa: CAWGSSGGVFDTQYF; CDR3nt: TGTGCCTGGGGTTCTAGCGGGGGGGTGTTCGATACGCAGTATTTT
j_gene: TRBJ2-1; v_gene: TRBV27; abundance: .; d_gene: TRBD2; CDR3aa: CASSPRLAGGPLYNEQFF; CDR3nt: TGTGCCAGCAGTCCCAGACTAGCGGGGGGGCCACTTTACAATGAGCAGTTCTTC
j_gene: TRBJ1-1; v_gene: TRBV27; abundance: .; d_gene: TRBD1; CDR3aa: CASRGPSEQGADTEAFF; CDR3nt: TGTGCCAGCAGGGGACCATCCGAACAGGGGGCAGACACTGAAGCTTTCTTT
j_gene: TRBJ1-6; v_gene: TRBV7-8; abundance: .; d_gene: TRBD1; CDR3aa: CASSSGQGGNSPLHF; CDR3nt: TGTGCCAGCAGCTCCGGACAGGGGGGTAATTCACCCCTCCACTTT
j_gene: TRBJ1-5; v_gene: TRBV6-4; abundance: .; d_gene: TRBD1; CDR3aa: CASRGRPGQGDQPQHF; CDR3nt: TGTGCCAGCAGGGGGCGACCGGGACAGGGAGATCAGCCCCAGCATTTT
j_gene: TRBJ1-5; v_gene: TRBV6-6; abundance: .; d_gene: .; CDR3aa: CASRSHSGSNQPQHF; CDR3nt: TGTGCCAGCAGATCCCATTCGGGTAGCAATCAGCCCCAGCATTTT
j_gene: TRBJ2-1; v_gene: TRBV15; abundance: .; d_gene: TRBD2; CDR3aa: CATARGGGGGEQFF; CDR3nt: TGTGCCACAGCAAGGGGTGGCGGGGGGGGTGAGCAGTTCTTC
j_gene: TRBJ1-2; v_gene: TRBV5-6; abundance: .; d_gene: TRBD1; CDR3aa: CASSAGQDGYTF; CDR3nt: TGTGCCAGCAGCGCGGGACAGGATGGCTACACCTTC
j_gene: TRBJ2-6; v_gene: TRBV6-4; abundance: .; d_gene: .; CDR3aa: CASSEHRQGGVLTF; CDR3nt: TGTGCCAGCAGTGAACACAGACAGGGAGGCGTCCTGACTTTC
j_gene: TRBJ2-7; v_gene: TRBV12-5; abundance: .; d_gene: .; CDR3aa: CASGQAGSYEQYF; CDR3nt: TGTGCTAGTGGACAGGCAGGGTCCTACGAGCAGTACTTC
j_gene: TRBJ1-5; v_gene: TRBV12-5; abundance: .; d_gene: TRBD1; CDR3aa: CASSGTGSQPQHF; CDR3nt: TGTGCTAGCTCCGGGACAGGGTCCCAGCCCCAGCATTTT
j_gene: TRBJ1-4; v_gene: TRBV5-6; abundance: .; d_gene: TRBD1; CDR3aa: CASSLPGGQGGEKLFF; CDR3nt: TGTGCCAGCAGCTTGCCCGGGGGACAGGGAGGAGAAAAACTGTTTTTT
j_gene: TRBJ1-5; v_gene: TRBV7-9; abundance: .; d_gene: TRBD1; CDR3aa: CASSLAGQNQPQHF; CDR3nt: TGTGCCAGCAGCTTAGCGGGACAGAATCAGCCCCAGCATTTT
j_gene: TRBJ1-1; v_gene: TRBV5-6; abundance: .; d_gene: .; CDR3aa: CASSFRGVYTEAFF; CDR3nt: TGTGCCAGCAGCTTTAGGGGCGTATATACTGAAGCTTTCTTT
j_gene: TRBJ1-2; v_gene: TRBV4-1; abundance: .; d_gene: .; CDR3aa: CASSPETGGPGGYTF; CDR3nt: TGCGCCAGCAGCCCCGAGACAGGCGGCCCTGGGGGCTACACCTTC
j_gene: TRBJ1-5; v_gene: TRBV27; abundance: .; d_gene: .; CDR3aa: CASSGHENNQPQHF; CDR3nt: TGTGCCAGCAGTGGACACGAAAACAATCAGCCCCAGCATTTT
j_gene: TRBJ1-6; v_gene: TRBV4-1; abundance: .; d_gene: TRBD1; CDR3aa: CASRQIQGAGNSPLHF; CDR3nt: TGCGCCAGCAGACAAATACAGGGGGCGGGTAATTCACCCCTCCACTTT
j_gene: TRBJ2-5; v_gene: TRBV10-2; abundance: .; d_gene: .; CDR3aa: CASNVQGGNQETQYF; CDR3nt: TGCGCCAGCAACGTCCAGGGGGGTAACCAAGAGACCCAGTACTTC
j_gene: TRBJ1-4; v_gene: TRBV6-5; abundance: few; d_gene: TRBD1; CDR3aa: CASSRGQGNEKLFF; CDR3nt: TGTGCCAGCAGTCGAGGACAGGGGAATGAAAAACTGTTTTTT
j_gene: TRBJ1-1; v_gene: TRBV12-5; abundance: .; d_gene: .; CDR3aa: CASGLEPGTEAFF; CDR3nt: TGTGCTAGTGGTTTGGAACCAGGGACTGAAGCTTTCTTT
j_gene: TRBJ1-2; v_gene: TRBV2; abundance: .; d_gene: .; CDR3aa: CASSEQGNYGYTF; CDR3nt: TGTGCCAGCAGTGAGCAGGGTAACTATGGCTACACCTTC
j_gene: TRBJ1-4; v_gene: TRBV5-4; abundance: .; d_gene: TRBD1; CDR3aa: CASSSQGVGEKLFF; CDR3nt: TGTGCCAGCAGCTCTCAGGGGGTCGGCGAAAAACTGTTTTTT
j_gene: TRBJ2-7; v_gene: TRBV5-1; abundance: .; d_gene: TRBD2; CDR3aa: CASSLGPSGVTYEQYF; CDR3nt: TGCGCCAGCAGCTTGGGGCCTAGCGGGGTAACCTACGAGCAGTACTTC
j_gene: TRBJ2-7; v_gene: TRBV5-1; abundance: few; d_gene: .; CDR3aa: CASSFVRGASYEQYF; CDR3nt: TGCGCCAGCAGCTTCGTCCGGGGGGCCTCCTACGAGCAGTACTTC
j_gene: TRBJ2-1; v_gene: TRBV5-1; abundance: few; d_gene: .; CDR3aa: CASSLAINEQFF; CDR3nt: TGCGCCAGCAGCTTGGCCATCAATGAGCAGTTCTTC
j_gene: TRBJ1-1; v_gene: TRBV18; abundance: .; d_gene: .; CDR3aa: CASSPLQGFDTEAFF; CDR3nt: TGTGCCAGCTCACCTCTACAGGGATTTGACACTGAAGCTTTCTTT